Following are 20 T cell receptor beta chains from one sample sequenced in a study of T cell responses to AZD1222 COVID-19 vaccine. Sequencing was performed with immunoSEQ multiplex PCR; in TCRdb, only in-frame clones are kept and a portion is missing. Here the sample spans some 99,000 clones, about 88% being singletons. Specimen: peripheral blood, collected 28 days after the second AZD1222 dose. The receptors here all came from an adult who received the AZD1222 COVID-19 vaccine.

This chain joins TRBV5-4 and TRBJ2-7, with 10 bases aligning to TRBD2. V lost 4 bases and J lost 4; bases outside the gene matches: 8. Germline CDR1 is SGHNT and CDR2 is YYREEE (reference sequence). This CDR3 has 15 amino acids. The CDR3 DNA reads as TGTGCCAGCAGCCCAGGGTCTAGCGGGGGTTACGAGCAGTACTTC. This codes for CASSPGSSGGYEQYF.

The gene calls are TRBV7-9 and TRBJ1-5; D is perhaps TRBD1 (5 bases). V lost 2 bases and J 5 bases, leaving 7 bases between the germline ends. From germline, CDR1 is SEHNR and CDR2 FQNEAQ (reference sequence). CDR3 length: 13 amino acids. The CDR3 region has the DNA TGTGCCAGCAGCTTACAGGGTCATCAGCCCCAGCATTTT. This encodes CASSLQGHQPQHF.

The chain recombines TRBV5-1 with TRBJ1-2; 7 positions agree with TRBD1. After removal of 5 bases from V and 11 bases from J, the junction contained 15 bases not matched to a gene. This CDR3 comprises 14 residues. Per germline, CDR1 SGHRS and CDR2 YFSETQ. CDR3 in amino acids: CASSLQQGPTRYTF. CDR3 nucleotides: TGCGCCAGCAGTTTACAACAGGGGCCTACGCGGTACACCTTC.

CDR3 DNA sequence: TGTGCCAGCAGCTTACTTGACTCGGGGACAGATACGCAGTATTTT. Encoded protein: CASSLLDSGTDTQYF. V is TRBV7-6 and J is TRBJ2-3, with D possibly TRBD2 on 5 matching bases. V lost 2 bases to trimming and J lost 3 bases, with 12 bases between them. There are 15 residues in the CDR3. Looked up from germline, CDR1 is SGHVS and CDR2 is FNYEAQ.

This sequence joins TRBV5-1 and TRBJ2-5; either TRBD1 or TRBD2 may fit D (6 bases each). This CDR3 contains 14 residues. The germline V gene has CDR1 SGHRS and CDR2 YFSETQ. Trimming shortened V by 4 bases and J by 2 bases, and 12 bases separated the two germline ends. The CDR3 DNA reads TGCGCCAGCAGCACGGGGGCTGGACAAGAGACCCAGTACTTC. It encodes CASSTGAGQETQYF.

V gene TRBV18 combines with J gene TRBJ1-5; no definite D call. The V end was cut by 2 bases, the J end by 4 bases, with 3 bases between. The CDR3 is made up of 12 amino acids. Germline values: CDR1 KGHSH, CDR2 LQKENI. The CDR3 protein is CASSPENQPQHF. The CDR3 DNA sequence: TGTGCCAGCTCACCAGAGAATCAGCCCCAGCATTTT.

This chain uses TRBV3-1 (or the pseudogene TRBV3-2) with TRBJ2-2, with no clear D. The V gene's germline CDR1 is LGHDT and CDR2 YNNKEL (reference sequence). This CDR3 region has 13 residues. Trimming shortened V by 1 base and J by 5 bases, and 5 bases separated the two germline ends. CDR3 in DNA: TGTGCCAGCAGCCAAGTAAGGACCGGGGAGCTGTTTTTT. This codes for CASSQVRTGELFF.

This sequence joins TRBV5-1 and TRBJ2-2; the D is unclear. V was clipped by 0 bases and J by 1 base, with 4 bases between them. The CDR3 contains 14 residues. In germline, CDR1 is SGHRS, CDR2 YFSETQ. The CDR3 loop is CASSLEGNTGELFF. The CDR3 DNA reads TGCGCCAGCAGCTTGGAGGGGAACACCGGGGAGCTGTTTTTT.

This clone was found once. The chain carries TRBV18 and TRBJ1-2, with 9 positions matching TRBD1. The CDR3 consists of 14 residues. The germline V gene encodes CDR1 KGHSH and CDR2 LQKENI. Germline trimming cut 4 bases from V and 4 bases from J; bases unmatched to any gene: 4. DNA for the CDR3: TGTGCCAGCTCACGAGAACAGGGGGCCTATGGCTACACCTTC. This codes for CASSREQGAYGYTF.

The chain is built from TRBV20-1 and TRBJ1-2, with 9 bases identical to TRBD1. The J segment lost 4 bases and the V segment lost 3 bases, leaving 12 bases of the junction unmatched. The CDR3 contains 16 residues. Germline CDR1 reads DFQATT; CDR2 reads SNEGSKA (reference sequence). DNA for the CDR3: TGCAGTGCTAGTCCTGGGGGGACAGGGCGTTTCTATGGCTACACCTTC. Translating it yields CSASPGGTGRFYGYTF.

V usage is TRBV18 and J usage is TRBJ2-4; the D is unclear. With 3 bases removed from V and 0 bases from J, the gap between germline ends came to 15 bases. The CDR3 consists of 17 residues. From germline, CDR1 is KGHSH and CDR2 LQKENI. CDR3 sequence reads: CASSPDAAQLAKNIQYF. The CDR3 nucleotides are TGTGCCAGCTCACCCGATGCGGCCCAGCTAGCCAAAAACATTCAGTACTTC.

The chain recombines TRBV5-1 with TRBJ2-5; D gene ambiguous. V lost 1 base and J lost 4, with 11 bases in between. The CDR3 contains 14 residues. CDR1 SGHRS and CDR2 YFSETQ come from the germline V gene. The CDR3 is CASSLNSLLETQYF. The CDR3 DNA reads TGCGCCAGCAGCTTGAATAGCTTACTAGAGACCCAGTACTTC.

The chain recombines TRBV19 with TRBJ2-1; D gene unclear. The CDR3 extends over 13 amino acids. Germline lookup yields CDR1 LNHDA and CDR2 SQIVND (reference sequence). The V end was cut by 2 bases, the J end by 6 bases, with 8 bases between. The CDR3 region is CASSISLSNEQFF. In DNA, the CDR3 is TGTGCCAGTAGTATAAGCTTAAGCAATGAGCAGTTCTTC.

The chain is built from TRBV6-5 and TRBJ2-3, with TRBD1 matching over 7 bases. The germline V gene has CDR1 MNHEY and CDR2 SVGAGI. The J segment lost 5 bases and the V segment lost 0 bases, leaving 5 bases of the junction unmatched. The CDR3 is made up of 15 amino acids. In DNA, the CDR3 is TGTGCCAGCAGTTACTCCGGGACAGACGTAGATACGCAGTATTTT. Its translation is CASSYSGTDVDTQYF.

The chain employs TRBV18 and TRBJ1-1; the D is unclear. Germline-derived CDR1 and CDR2 are KGHSH and LQKENI. This CDR3 comprises 16 residues. V shed 3 bases and J shed 0 bases, with 14 bases lying between them. The CDR3 nucleotides are TGTGCCAGCTCACCCACCCTCGGGAAGATGAACACTGAAGCTTTCTTT. Its protein product is CASSPTLGKMNTEAFF.

The rearrangement joins TRBV11-2 to TRBJ1-4; D gene ambiguous. The germline gives CDR1 SGHAT, CDR2 FQNNGV. The CDR3 sequence is 15 residues long. V lost 5 bases, J lost 12 bases, and 22 bases lay in between. The CDR3, as DNA: TGTGCCAGCAGCCCGCGACACGGCTGGGCGGAGGAACTGTTTTTT. It translates to CASSPRHGWAEELFF. Complete variable domain (other parts from reference TRBV11-2 and TRBJ1-4): EAGVAQSPRYKIIEKRQSVAFWCNPISGHATLYWYQQILGQGPKLLIQFQNNGVVDDSQLPKDRFSAERLKGVDSTLKIQPAKLEDSAVYLCASSPRHGWAEELFFGSGTQLSVL.

This clone was picked up one time. The chain joins TRBV28 to TRBJ1-6; D is unclear. V gave up 7 bases and J gave up 0 bases, with 7 bases separating them. Germline V gene data show CDR1 as MDHEN and CDR2 as SYDVKM. The CDR3 has 14 amino acids. CDR3 DNA sequence: TGTGCCAGCACAGGAAGCTCCTATAATTCACCCCTCCACTTT. Amino acid sequence: CASTGSSYNSPLHF.

V gene TRBV27 combines with J gene TRBJ2-2; possible D gene TRBD2, 6 bases. Germline-derived CDR1 and CDR2 are MNHEY and SMNVEV (reference sequence). The CDR3 has 15 amino acids. The germline V and J ends were trimmed by 4 bases and 0 bases, with 9 bases remaining between them. Here the CDR3 DNA reads TGTGCCAGCAGTTGGAGGGACGCGAACACCGGGGAGCTGTTTTTT. Encoded protein: CASSWRDANTGELFF.

This clone has a handful of counts. In DNA form, the CDR3 reads TGTGCCAGCACGGGCCCAAGCTACGAGCAGTACTTC. It encodes CASTGPSYEQYF. The V call is TRBV6-5, the J call TRBJ2-7, with D hard to call. Per the germline V gene, CDR1 is MNHEY and CDR2 is SVGAGI. Trimming pared 7 bases from V and 3 bases from J, leaving 10 bases between. The CDR3 is 12 residues long.

This chain uses TRBV9 with TRBJ2-7; perhaps TRBD2 as D (5 bases). The germline V and J ends were trimmed by 0 bases and 2 bases, with 9 bases remaining between them. Germline V gene data show CDR1 as SGDLS and CDR2 as YYNGEE. This CDR3 is 14 amino acids long. CDR3 in DNA: TGTGCCAGCAGCGTAGTCCCGGGGACCTACGAGCAGTACTTC. This codes for CASSVVPGTYEQYF. Variable domain in full (rest from reference TRBV9 and TRBJ2-7): DSGVTQTPKHLITATGQRVTLRCSPRSGDLSVYWYQQSLDQGLQFLIQYYNGEERAKGNILERFSAQQFPDLHSELNLSSLELGDSALYFCASSVVPGTYEQYFGPGTRLTVT.